This T cell receptor (beta chain) was obtained from a study of blood T cell repertoires in COVID-19. Study context: Whether acute or convalescent, the COVID-19 samples came from the United States, Italy and Spain. The analysed material was cDNA or gDNA that came from T cells, B-cell-depleted T cells, or PBMCs.

The protocol was immunoSEQ multiplex PCR, while the TCRdb copy is restricted to in-frame clones and leaves out a portion. The data contain approximately 400,000 clones, approximately 89% of them singletons. Seattle patients were enrolled while actively infected and followed longitudinally. What was sequenced was peripheral blood. This TCR derives from a woman aged 45 to 65 with COVID-19, enrolled during active disease.

The CDR3 DNA sequence: TGTGCCAGCACTTCTCTAGGGGTGGGGGATACGCAGTATTTT. Residues: CASTSLGVGDTQYF. This chain joins TRBV2 and TRBJ2-3; D is possibly TRBD1 (5 bases). Germline CDR1 SNHLY, CDR2 FYNNEI. Trimming took 7 bases from V and 6 from J, leaving 17 bases between them. The CDR3 contains 14 residues. Using reference TRBV2 and TRBJ2-3 for the parts outside the CDR3, the full variable domain is EPEVTQTPSHQVTQMGQEVILRCVPISNHLYFYWYRQILGQKVEFLVSFYNNEISEKSEIFDDQFSVERPDGSNFTLKIRSTKLEDSAMYFCASTSLGVGDTQYFGPGTRLTVL.